This T cell receptor beta chain was recorded in a study of blood T cells in healthy people across ages. Study-wide results and caveats: More naive CD4+ cells and higher diversity marked long-lived donors relative to aged donors.

Using a J-beta primer mix together with a sample-barcoded 5' primer, a second PCR was run for 7 to 11 cycles. MiXCR was run by TCRdb on the 5' RACE reads, yielding one entry per CDR3 protein. Among hundreds of thousands of distinct CDR3 sequences, around 41% were seen once, and the ten largest hold 30%. Whenever a sample was processed, at least 6 million PBMCs were isolated. This clonotype has more than one count but fewer than ten. Antigen: not known. Per germline, CDR1 WNHNN and CDR2 SYGVQD (reference sequence). The CDR3 runs 14 residues. V lost 7 bases and J lost 5; bases outside the gene matches: 7.

Sequencing was performed on blood. The V gene is TRBV10-1, the J gene TRBJ2-5; 10 nucleotides line up with TRBD1. The sequence derives from an elderly man in good health. CDR3: CASNPGTGAETQYF. CDR3 nucleotides: TGCGCCAGCAACCCCGGGACAGGGGCTGAGACCCAGTACTTC.